One and the same sample provided the 13 T cell receptor beta chains below, sequenced in a study of beta chain features in type 1 diabetes. All of the isolated RNA was reverse transcribed, so expressed TCRB transcripts were sequenced. Some clones are missing from TCRdb's copy, which holds only in-frame ones; the method was immunoSEQ multiplex PCR. The data hold 200,000 to 250,000 clones, with roughly two thirds observed a single time. The sequenced material came from naive CD4+ T cells from blood. The receptors were sampled from a man aged 30-40 years in good health.

The chain recombines TRBV4-3 with TRBJ2-1; D possibly corresponds to TRBD1 (5 bases). Trimming removed 2 bases from V and 6 bases from J, with 20 bases in between. The germline V gene has CDR1 LGHNA and CDR2 YSLEER. The CDR3 has 17 amino acids. The CDR3 spells CASSQRTGQLLPNEQFF. CDR3 coding DNA: TGCGCCAGCAGCCAACGTACCGGACAACTGCTTCCCAATGAGCAGTTCTTC.

V and J are TRBV18 and TRBJ1-1; TRBD1 might be the D (5 bases). CDR1 and CDR2 from the germline V gene are KGHSH and LQKENI. The CDR3 sequence is 14 residues long. V gave up 3 bases and J gave up 10 bases, with 18 bases separating them. This CDR3 is CASSPFEGKGGAFF. In DNA form, the CDR3 reads TGTGCCAGCTCACCTTTCGAGGGGAAAGGAGGAGCTTTCTTT.

V usage is TRBV7-2 and J usage is TRBJ2-7; 9 nucleotides align to TRBD1. The CDR3 is made up of 16 amino acids. J was trimmed by 7 bases and V by 5 bases; bases with no gene match: 15. Germline loops: CDR1 SGHTA, CDR2 FQGNSA. CDR3 amino acids: CASSPDNRGRTWEQYF. DNA for the CDR3: TGTGCCAGCAGCCCCGACAACAGGGGGCGAACGTGGGAGCAGTACTTC.

V usage is TRBV5-1 and J usage is TRBJ2-6, with unresolved D. The CDR3 totals 13 residues. V shed 4 bases and J shed 0 bases, with 2 bases lying between them. Germline CDR1 reads SGHRS; CDR2 reads YFSETQ. CDR3: CASSPSGANVLTF. In nucleotides, the CDR3 is TGCGCCAGCAGCCCCTCTGGGGCCAACGTCCTGACTTTC.

The rearrangement joins TRBV2 to TRBJ2-5; D call uncertain. V lost 3 bases and J 7 bases, leaving 9 bases between the germline ends. CDR3 length: 12 residues. The germline gives CDR1 SNHLY, CDR2 FYNNEI. CDR3 in amino acids: CASSDPSGTQYF. Here the CDR3 DNA reads TGTGCCAGCAGTGACCCCTCCGGGACCCAGTACTTC.

The CDR3 nucleotides read TGTGCCAGCAGCCGCGGAACTGAAGCTTTCTTT. This sequence encodes CASSRGTEAFF. The chain joins TRBV7-9 to TRBJ1-1; D unclear. There are 11 residues in the CDR3. CDR1 and CDR2 (germline): SEHNR, FQNEAQ (reference sequence). V was cut by 5 bases and J by 5 bases, with 6 bases left in between.

V and J are TRBV7-2 and TRBJ2-1, with a tentative D call TRBD1 (5 bases). The V and J ends lost 4 bases and 10 bases respectively, with 14 bases between them. The V gene's germline CDR1 is SGHTA and CDR2 FQGNSA. The CDR3 is 13 amino acids. The CDR3, as DNA: TGTGCCAGCAGCTCACGGACAAGCCCCGAGCAGTTCTTC. Translation gives CASSSRTSPEQFF. Full variable domain (missing parts from reference TRBV7-2 and TRBJ2-1): GAGVSQSPSNKVTEKGKDVELRCDPISGHTALYWYRQSLGQGLEFLIYFQGNSAPDKSGLPSDRFSAERTGGSVSTLTIQRTQQEDSAVYLCASSSRTSPEQFFGPGTRLTVL.

The chain has TRBV5-1 and TRBJ2-1; 10 bases agree with TRBD2. Germline trimming cut 0 bases from V and 4 bases from J; bases unmatched to any gene: 4. This CDR3 is built from 16 residues. Germline V CDR1 and CDR2: SGHRS, YFSETQ. CDR3 sequence (DNA): TGCGCCAGCAGCTTGGCCGGGACTAGCGAATACAATGAGCAGTTCTTC. Protein: CASSLAGTSEYNEQFF.

The V call is TRBV6-1, the J call TRBJ1-2; D is perhaps TRBD1 (5 bases). The length of the CDR3 is 15 residues. Per germline, CDR1 MNHNS and CDR2 SASEGT. Trimming cost V 0 bases and J 6 bases, with 14 bases left between them. CDR3 protein: CASSEALPGNNGYTF. The CDR3 nucleotides read TGTGCCAGCAGTGAAGCGCTTCCAGGGAATAATGGCTACACCTTC.

This chain's CDR3 is CAWSLGTGQQYF. The CDR3 DNA reads TGTGCCTGGAGCCTTGGGACAGGACAGCAGTACTTC. The genes are TRBV30 and TRBJ2-7; 8 bases are a match to TRBD1. From germline, CDR1 is GTSNPN and CDR2 SVGIG (reference sequence). This CDR3 has 12 amino acids. Losses at the gene ends were 3 bases for V and 8 bases for J; bases not matched to a gene: 6.

The chain's CDR3 is CASSQVLSGGDRETQYF. In DNA form, the CDR3 reads TGCGCCAGCAGCCAAGTACTCAGCGGCGGGGATCGTGAGACCCAGTACTTC. V usage is TRBV4-1 and J usage is TRBJ2-5, with D possibly TRBD2 on 6 matching bases. Trimming pared 1 base from V and 5 bases from J, leaving 20 bases between. The germline gives CDR1 MGHRA, CDR2 YSYEKL. The CDR3 has 17 amino acids.

This chain links TRBV7-6 with TRBJ2-5, with 15 bases lining up with TRBD2. CDR3 length: 17 residues. The J segment lost 4 bases and the V segment lost 3 bases, leaving 6 bases of the junction unmatched. Per the germline V gene, CDR1 is SGHVS and CDR2 is FNYEAQ. CDR3 region: CASSLGLAGGLGETQYF. CDR3 in DNA: TGTGCCAGCAGCTTGGGACTAGCGGGGGGATTGGGAGAGACCCAGTACTTC.

The CDR3 DNA sequence: TGTGCCAGCAGCAAGGGGCCAGGCGAGCAGTACTTC. This gives the protein CASSKGPGEQYF. The chain employs TRBV13 and TRBJ2-7, with a possible D match to TRBD1 (5 bases). Trimming removed 5 bases at V and 6 bases at J, with 11 bases between. The germline gives CDR1 PRHDT, CDR2 FYEKMQ (reference sequence). CDR3 length equals 12 residues.